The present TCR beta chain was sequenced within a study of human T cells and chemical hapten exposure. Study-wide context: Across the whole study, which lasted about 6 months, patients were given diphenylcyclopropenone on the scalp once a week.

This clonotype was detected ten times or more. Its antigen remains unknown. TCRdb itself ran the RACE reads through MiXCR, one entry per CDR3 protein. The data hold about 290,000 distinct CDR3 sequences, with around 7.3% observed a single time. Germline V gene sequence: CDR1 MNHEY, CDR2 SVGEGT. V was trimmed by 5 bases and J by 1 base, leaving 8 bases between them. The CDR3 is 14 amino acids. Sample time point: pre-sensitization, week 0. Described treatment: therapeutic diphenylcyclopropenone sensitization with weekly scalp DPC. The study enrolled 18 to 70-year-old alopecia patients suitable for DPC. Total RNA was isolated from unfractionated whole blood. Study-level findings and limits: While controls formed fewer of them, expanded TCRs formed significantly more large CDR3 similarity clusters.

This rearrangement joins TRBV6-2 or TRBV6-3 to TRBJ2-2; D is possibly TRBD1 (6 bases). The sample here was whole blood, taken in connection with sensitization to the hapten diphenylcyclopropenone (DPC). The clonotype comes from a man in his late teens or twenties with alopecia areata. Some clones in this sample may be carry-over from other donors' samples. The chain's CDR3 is CASSRTVNTGELFF. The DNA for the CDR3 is TGTGCCAGCAGTCGGACAGTGAACACCGGGGAGCTGTTTTTT.